This TCR beta chain was profiled in a study of cytomegalovirus exposure and HLA in healthy donors. CDR3 length: 15 residues. With 1 base clipped from V and 4 bases from J, the junction kept 2 bases outside the gene matches. The germline V gene encodes CDR1 SGHNT and CDR2 YENEEA. The primer mix had 60 Vbeta and 13 Jbeta primers. Profiling relied on immunoSEQ multiplex PCR, and the TCRdb table lists in-frame clones only, not all of them. The sample lists under 150,000 clones, roughly 80% occurring once. Overall study findings and caveats: The later analysis indicated that the majority of CMV-associated TCR beta chains appeared HLA-restricted. Available immune exposure information covered CMV serostatus only. In vitro testing confirmed a few CMV-associated chains as specific for CMV antigens.

This clone has at least ten counts. Its antigen is unidentified. V usage is TRBV11-3 and J usage is TRBJ1-2, with 11 bases that match TRBD1. Sequencing was performed on PBMCs. The receptor was derived from a female donor in good health and CMV-seronegative. CDR3: CASSLGTGGLYGYTF. The CDR3 DNA reads TGTGCCAGCAGCTTAGGGACAGGGGGCCTCTATGGCTACACCTTC.